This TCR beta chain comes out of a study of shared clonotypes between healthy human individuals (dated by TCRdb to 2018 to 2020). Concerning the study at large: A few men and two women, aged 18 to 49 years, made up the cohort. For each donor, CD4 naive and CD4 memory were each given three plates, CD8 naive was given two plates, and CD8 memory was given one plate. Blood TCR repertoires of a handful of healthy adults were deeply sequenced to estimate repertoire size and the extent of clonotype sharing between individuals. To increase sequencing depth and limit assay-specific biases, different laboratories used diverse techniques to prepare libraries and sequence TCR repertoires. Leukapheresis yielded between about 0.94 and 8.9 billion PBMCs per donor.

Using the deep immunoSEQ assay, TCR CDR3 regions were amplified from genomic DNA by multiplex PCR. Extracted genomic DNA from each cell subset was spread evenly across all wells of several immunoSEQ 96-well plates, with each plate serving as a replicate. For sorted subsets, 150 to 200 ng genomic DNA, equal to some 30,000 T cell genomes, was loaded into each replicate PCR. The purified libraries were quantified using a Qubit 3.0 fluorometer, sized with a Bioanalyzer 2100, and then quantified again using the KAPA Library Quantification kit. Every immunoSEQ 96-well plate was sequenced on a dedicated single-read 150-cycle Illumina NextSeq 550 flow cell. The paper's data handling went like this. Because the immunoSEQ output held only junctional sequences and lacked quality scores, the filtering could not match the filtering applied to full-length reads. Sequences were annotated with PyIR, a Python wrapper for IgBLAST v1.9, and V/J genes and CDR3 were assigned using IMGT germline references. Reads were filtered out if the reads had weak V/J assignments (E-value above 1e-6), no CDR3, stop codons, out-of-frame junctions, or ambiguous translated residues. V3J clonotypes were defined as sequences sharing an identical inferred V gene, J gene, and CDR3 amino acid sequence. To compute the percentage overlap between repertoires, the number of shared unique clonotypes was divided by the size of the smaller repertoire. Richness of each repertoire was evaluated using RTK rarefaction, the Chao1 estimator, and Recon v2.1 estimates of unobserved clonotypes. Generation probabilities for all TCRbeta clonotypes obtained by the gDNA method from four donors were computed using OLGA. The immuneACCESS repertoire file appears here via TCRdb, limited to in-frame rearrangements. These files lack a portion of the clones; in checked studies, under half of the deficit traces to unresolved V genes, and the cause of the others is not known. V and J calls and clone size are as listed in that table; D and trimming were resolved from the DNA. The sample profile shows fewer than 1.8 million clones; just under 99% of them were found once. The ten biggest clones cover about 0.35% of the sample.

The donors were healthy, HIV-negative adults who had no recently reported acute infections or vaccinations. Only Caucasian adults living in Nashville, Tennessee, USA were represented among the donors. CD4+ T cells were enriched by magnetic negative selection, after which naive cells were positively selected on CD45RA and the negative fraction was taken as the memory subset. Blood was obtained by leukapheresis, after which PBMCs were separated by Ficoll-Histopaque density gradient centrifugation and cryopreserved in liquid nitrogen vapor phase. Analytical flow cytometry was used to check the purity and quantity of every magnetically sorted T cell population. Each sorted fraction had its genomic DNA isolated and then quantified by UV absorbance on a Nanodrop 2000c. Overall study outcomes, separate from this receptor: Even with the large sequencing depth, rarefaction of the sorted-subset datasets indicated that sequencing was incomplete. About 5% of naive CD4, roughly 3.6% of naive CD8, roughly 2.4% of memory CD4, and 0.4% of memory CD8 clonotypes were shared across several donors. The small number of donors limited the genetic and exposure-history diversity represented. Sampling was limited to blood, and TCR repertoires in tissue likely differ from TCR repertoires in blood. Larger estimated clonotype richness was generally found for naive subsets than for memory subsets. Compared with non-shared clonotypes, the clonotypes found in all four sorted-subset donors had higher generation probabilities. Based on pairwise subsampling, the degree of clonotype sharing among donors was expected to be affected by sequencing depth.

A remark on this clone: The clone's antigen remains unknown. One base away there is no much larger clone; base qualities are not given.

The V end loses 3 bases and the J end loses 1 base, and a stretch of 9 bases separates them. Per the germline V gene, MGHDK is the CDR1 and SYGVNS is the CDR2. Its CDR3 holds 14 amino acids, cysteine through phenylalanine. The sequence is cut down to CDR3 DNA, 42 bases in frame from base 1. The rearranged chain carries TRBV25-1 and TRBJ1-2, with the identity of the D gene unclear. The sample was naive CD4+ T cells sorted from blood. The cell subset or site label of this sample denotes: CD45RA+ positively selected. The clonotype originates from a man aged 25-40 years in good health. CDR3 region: CASSDGSFNYGYTF. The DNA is TGTGCCAGCAGTGATGGGAGTTTTAACTATGGCTACACCTTC.